Below are 21 T cell receptor beta chains sequenced from a single sample in a study of shared clonotypes between healthy human individuals. Naive CD8 cells lacked CD45RO and underwent positive selection for CCR7, leaving out terminally differentiated effector memory CD45RA+ cells. Profiling relied on immunoSEQ multiplex PCR, and the TCRdb table lists in-frame clones only, not all of them. This sample has around 610,000 clones, with 96% found just once. Sequences were obtained from naive CD8+ T cells sorted from blood. The receptors here all came from a woman aged 25 to 39 in good health.

This clone came up a few times. V is TRBV13 and J is TRBJ1-1; the match to TRBD1 covers 8 bases. The CDR3 extends over 14 amino acids. CDR1 PRHDT and CDR2 FYEKMQ come from the germline V gene (reference sequence). The trim removed 5 bases at V and 3 bases at J, leaving 5 bases unmatched. The CDR3 bases are TGTGCCAGCAGCATGGACAGGGACCACACTGAAGCTTTCTTT. This gives the protein CASSMDRDHTEAFF.

This chain uses TRBV28 with TRBJ2-1; 8 bases match TRBD1. This CDR3 has 14 residues. The J segment lost 5 bases and the V segment lost 4 bases, leaving 4 bases of the junction unmatched. The germline V gene encodes CDR1 MDHEN and CDR2 SYDVKM. CDR3: CASSYRTGHNEQFF. The CDR3 coding sequence is TGTGCCAGCAGTTACAGGACAGGGCACAATGAGCAGTTCTTC.

The sample holds one count of this clone. This chain connects TRBV5-1 to TRBJ2-7; a weak D match, TRBD2 (6 bases). The CDR3 sequence is 14 residues long. Trimming left V 4 bases short and J 0 bases short, with 11 bases between. Per germline, CDR1 SGHRS and CDR2 YFSETQ. CDR3: CASSDWDSSYEQYF. The DNA for the CDR3 is TGCGCCAGCAGCGATTGGGACTCCTCCTACGAGCAGTACTTC.

The genes are TRBV9 and TRBJ2-5, with D possibly being TRBD1 (7 bases). The germline V gene encodes CDR1 SGDLS and CDR2 YYNGEE. The CDR3 totals 14 residues. Trimming left V 3 bases short and J 4 bases short, with 13 bases between. The CDR3 sequence is CASSGQGSGETQYF. In DNA, the CDR3 is TGTGCCAGCAGCGGACAGGGTAGCGGAGAGACCCAGTACTTC.

CDR3 DNA: TGTGCCAGCAGCCCGGGGGGTGACCTTTACGAGCAGTACTTC. It translates to CASSPGGDLYEQYF. The rearrangement uses TRBV5-6 and TRBJ2-7, with TRBD2 matching over 7 bases. Looked up from germline, CDR1 is SGHDT and CDR2 is YYEEEE. The CDR3 covers 14 residues. J was trimmed by 4 bases and V by 4 bases; bases with no gene match: 8.

V and J are TRBV13 and TRBJ2-7; D remains unclear. Trimming removed 2 bases at V and 2 bases at J, with 7 bases between. CDR1 is PRHDT and CDR2 is FYEKMQ in the germline V gene (reference sequence). The CDR3 has 13 residues. The CDR3 DNA sequence: TGTGCCAGCAGCTTAAACAGCCCCTACGAGCAGTACTTC. It yields the protein CASSLNSPYEQYF.

The DNA for the CDR3 is TGTGCCAGCGCAGGGGCCGGGAGTGAGCAGTTCTTC. Translating gives CASAGAGSEQFF. The chain has TRBV27 and TRBJ2-1; D possibly uses TRBD1 or TRBD2 (6 bases each). Germline V gives CDR1 MNHEY, CDR2 SMNVEV (reference sequence). V lost 8 bases and J lost 9, with 14 bases in between. This CDR3 region has 12 residues.

V is TRBV9 and J is TRBJ2-3, with 9 bases that match TRBD2. Trimming removed 0 bases from V and 4 bases from J; junction bases left unmatched: 6. Germline-derived CDR1 and CDR2 are SGDLS and YYNGEE. This CDR3 spans 16 amino acids. The chain's CDR3 is CASSVGSGRSSDTQYF. CDR3 DNA: TGTGCCAGCAGCGTAGGTAGCGGGAGAAGCTCAGATACGCAGTATTTT.

The chain links TRBV15 to TRBJ1-5; D gene unclear. CDR3 size: 15 residues. V gave up 4 bases and J gave up 1 base, with 11 bases separating them. The V gene's germline CDR1 is LNHNV and CDR2 YYDKDF (reference sequence). The CDR3 bases are TGTGCCACCAGCAATGCGGTATTAAGCAATCAGCCCCAGCATTTT. This codes for CATSNAVLSNQPQHF.

This chain links TRBV6-1 with TRBJ2-2; D may correspond to TRBD1 or TRBD2 (5 bases each). This CDR3 comprises 16 residues. The V gene lost 4 bases and the J gene lost 2 bases, with 14 bases spanning the gap. Germline CDR1 reads MNHNS; CDR2 reads SASEGT. DNA for the CDR3: TGTGCCAGCAGTGCGGCCGGGACCCTTAACACCGGGGAGCTGTTTTTT. This encodes CASSAAGTLNTGELFF.

The chain has TRBV27 and TRBJ2-5; D is possibly TRBD1 or TRBD2 (5 bases each). V lost 3 bases and J 5 bases, leaving 13 bases between the germline ends. The CDR3 has 14 residues. CDR1 and CDR2 from the germline V gene are MNHEY and SMNVEV (reference sequence). The DNA for the CDR3 is TGTGCCAGCAGTTTCGGGGCACCCACTGAGACCCAGTACTTC. As protein: CASSFGAPTETQYF.

The V gene is TRBV28, the J gene TRBJ1-2; 7 bases map to TRBD1. Unmatched junction bases numbered 5, after V lost 3 bases and J lost 4 bases. This CDR3 is 14 amino acids long. Per the germline V gene, CDR1 is MDHEN and CDR2 is SYDVKM. The CDR3 loop is CASSFRQGTYGYTF. CDR3 coding DNA: TGTGCCAGCAGTTTCCGACAGGGAACCTATGGCTACACCTTC.

The chain has TRBV19 and TRBJ2-1; no clear D gene. The length of the CDR3 is 15 residues. V lost 8 bases, J lost 6 bases, and 20 bases lay in between. Germline CDR1 reads LNHDA; CDR2 reads SQIVND (reference sequence). The CDR3 sequence: CASSRWGRDFNEQFF. CDR3 in DNA: TGTGCCAGTTCCCGTTGGGGAAGAGATTTCAATGAGCAGTTCTTC.

This clone was recorded only once. This rearrangement joins TRBV19 to TRBJ1-2, with D tentatively TRBD1 (5 bases). The CDR3 covers 13 residues. Trimming shortened V by 7 bases and J by 3 bases, and 12 bases separated the two germline ends. Germline V lookup: CDR1 LNHDA, CDR2 SQIVND (reference sequence). The CDR3 nucleotides read TGTGCCAGTACCCCACCAGGGTACTATGGCTACACCTTC. Protein sequence: CASTPPGYYGYTF.

The chain employs TRBV9 and TRBJ2-7; TRBD2 matches 14 bases. The J segment lost 7 bases and the V segment lost 3 bases, leaving 12 bases of the junction unmatched. Germline V CDR1 and CDR2: SGDLS, YYNGEE. The CDR3 runs to 17 residues. The CDR3: CASSAPGGTSGSGEQYF. CDR3 coding DNA: TGTGCCAGCAGCGCCCCAGGCGGGACTAGCGGGAGTGGGGAGCAGTACTTC.

The CDR3 DNA reads TGTGCCAGCAGTTTGGGACTAGGAGAAGAGACCCAGTACTTC. Translated, it gives CASSLGLGEETQYF. The chain combines TRBV27 with TRBJ2-5; 8 nucleotides align to TRBD2. The V gene's germline CDR1 is MNHEY and CDR2 SMNVEV (reference sequence). Germline trimming cut 3 bases from V and 3 bases from J; bases unmatched to any gene: 3. The CDR3 has 14 residues.

V gene TRBV9 combines with J gene TRBJ2-7; D unclear. With 3 bases removed from V and 7 bases from J, the gap between germline ends came to 8 bases. This CDR3 contains 11 residues. Germline-derived CDR1 and CDR2 are SGDLS and YYNGEE. CDR3 bases: TGTGCCAGCAGCGGAGGCGGTGAGCAGTACTTC. Protein: CASSGGGEQYF.

The CDR3 nucleotides are TGTGCCAGCAGTGGGGGGACAGGGAGCTTTTATGAAAAACTGTTTTTT. Protein sequence: CASSGGTGSFYEKLFF. This chain uses TRBV6-6 with TRBJ1-4; 9 nucleotides align to TRBD1. Germline CDR1 is MNHNY and CDR2 is SVGAGI (reference sequence). V lost 5 bases, J lost 6 bases, and 10 bases stayed unmatched. This CDR3 spans 16 amino acids.

The chain links TRBV28 to TRBJ1-1; tentative D call: TRBD1 (5 bases). CDR3 length: 12 amino acids. CDR1 is MDHEN and CDR2 is SYDVKM in the germline V gene. The V end lost 5 bases, the J end lost 11 bases, and 15 bases lay between the germline ends. CDR3 sequence: CASSPTGGSAFF. CDR3 in DNA: TGTGCCAGCAGTCCGACCGGGGGTTCGGCTTTCTTT. The complete variable domain, with remaining parts taken from reference TRBV28 and TRBJ1-1, reads DVKVTQSSRYLVKRTGEKVFLECVQDMDHENMFWYRQDPGLGLRLIYFSYDVKMKEKGDIPEGYSVSREKKERFSLILESASTNQTSMYLCASSPTGGSAFFGQGTRLTVV.

This rearrangement joins TRBV30 to TRBJ2-2; D not resolved. V gave up 0 bases and J gave up 1 base, with 9 bases separating them. The CDR3 is 15 residues long. The germline CDR1 and CDR2 sequences are GTSNPN and SVGIG (reference sequence). CDR3 coding DNA: TGTGCCTGGAGTGTAAATTGGGGGAACACCGGGGAGCTGTTTTTT. Its protein is CAWSVNWGNTGELFF.

The chain employs TRBV6-6 and TRBJ2-1; tentatively, D is TRBD2 (5 bases). CDR3 length equals 15 residues. The V and J ends lost 5 bases and 7 bases respectively, with 18 bases between them. Germline V lookup: CDR1 MNHNY, CDR2 SVGAGI (reference sequence). CDR3 DNA: TGTGCCAGCAGTCCATTAGCCGGAGGCCGGAATGAGCAGTTCTTC. This gives the protein CASSPLAGGRNEQFF.